This TCR beta chain was observed in a study of blood T cell repertoires in COVID-19. The wider study: Donors in the United States, Italy and Spain gave samples during acute or convalescent COVID-19.

The V and J ends lost 4 bases and 6 bases respectively, with 9 bases between them. This CDR3 has 12 amino acids. Germline lookup yields CDR1 SGDLS and CDR2 YYNGEE. Original methodology: Estimates of nucleated cell counts were drawn from the amplification of reference gene primers. Assay: immunoSEQ multiplex PCR; the TCRdb copy retains only in-frame clones and omits some. V, J and clone size are those of that table, while D and trimming were read from the DNA. Of 350,000 to 450,000 clones listed, approximately 86% were seen once; the top ten hold under 8.5%. This clone turned up a few times. The rearrangement uses TRBV9 and TRBJ2-3, with unresolved D. Sequencing was carried out using peripheral blood. The origin of this receptor is a woman aged 60 to 75 with COVID-19, enrolled during active disease. The CDR3 nucleotides read TGTGCCAGCAGCTCCCGAGAGGATACGCAGTATTTT. This translates into CASSSREDTQYF.